The sequence of this T cell receptor (beta chain) was determined in a study of T cells in Graves' hyperthyroidism and ophthalmopathy. Study as a whole: Peripheral blood was acquired at first diagnosis, ahead of any therapy whatsoever.

There are 13 residues in the CDR3. Trimming at V came to 3 bases and at J to 5 bases, leaving 5 bases not matched to a gene. Germline V CDR1 and CDR2: GTSNPN, SVGIG (reference sequence). The hyperthyroidism patients had all been newly diagnosed, and their disease duration was under 2 months. Their ages ranged from 18 to 65 years. Amplification targeted TCR beta CDR3 regions from RNA transcripts. First-round RT-PCR targeting the TCR CDR3 was performed with the HTBI primer set. TCRdb reprocessed the multiplex PCR reads with MiXCR, giving one entry per CDR3 protein. The sample contains about 420,000 distinct CDR3 sequences, roughly 13% of which appear only once.

Source material: blood. V usage is TRBV30 and J usage is TRBJ2-7; 9 bases align to TRBD1. This receptor was taken from a woman aged 18-29 years with Graves' hyperthyroidism. This chain's CDR3 is CAWRGTGSHEQYF. DNA for the CDR3: TGTGCCTGGAGGGGGACAGGGTCCCACGAGCAGTACTTC.